A selection of T cell receptor beta chains follows, all from one sample in a study of T cell repertoires in cytomegalovirus infection. TCRdb passed the reads through MiXCR, listing each CDR3 protein once. The sample has 350,000 to 400,000 distinct CDR3 sequences, about 35% seen once. These TCRs are of unknown antigen specificity. Sequencing used cultured PBMCs, obtained from culture after CMV antigen stimulation. These receptors were obtained from a human donor in good health (CMV status not recorded). Some clones in this sample may be carry-over from other donors' samples. Both conserved end residues are part of each CDR3. The order of the fields is D gene, J gene, V gene, clone size, CDR3 protein, CDR3 DNA. The D gene is left open where the match is weak. Rows give clone size only sometimes, using once, few, many, or a class for an expanded clone.

TRBD1 TRBJ2-7 TRBV27 - CASSLATGVRYDEQYF TGTGCCAGCAGTTTAGCCACAGGGGTAAGATACGACGAGCAGTACTTC
- TRBJ2-7 TRBV7-9 - CASSFGESGYEQYF TGTGCCAGCAGCTTCGGGGAGTCGGGATACGAGCAGTACTTC
- TRBJ1-6 TRBV7-8 few CASSSVRSNNSPLHF TGTGCCAGCAGCTCAGTCAGGAGCAACAATTCACCCCTCCACTTT
- TRBJ2-6 TRBV19 - CASNPQISGANVLTF TGTGCCAGTAACCCACAGATCTCTGGGGCCAACGTCCTGACTTTC
TRBD2 TRBJ2-1 TRBV7-4 - CASSFLAGDEQFF TGTGCCAGCAGCTTTCTAGCGGGAGACGAGCAGTTCTTC
- TRBJ1-5 TRBV5-1 - CASRSAENQPQHF TGCGCCAGCAGATCCGCAGAGAATCAGCCCCAGCATTTT
- TRBJ2-1 TRBV6-6 many CASSLEYNEQFF TGTGCCAGCAGTCTAGAATACAATGAGCAGTTCTTC
- TRBJ2-1 TRBV29-1 - CSVETVLGTEQFF TGCAGCGTTGAAACAGTTTTGGGTACTGAGCAGTTCTTC
TRBD1 TRBJ1-2 TRBV12-3/TRBV12-4 - CASIRQGGGYTF TGTGCCAGCATCCGACAGGGTGGCGGCTACACCTTC
- TRBJ1-1 TRBV20-1 - CSANGGTRDTEAFF TGCAGTGCTAACGGGGGGACTCGGGACACTGAAGCTTTCTTT
- TRBJ2-4 TRBV7-8 few CASSPLLSLAKNIQYF TGTGCCAGCAGCCCCCTTTTGAGCTTAGCCAAAAACATTCAGTACTTC
- TRBJ2-3 TRBV5-6 - CASSLQRYTDTQYF TGTGCCAGCAGCTTGCAGCGGTACACAGATACGCAGTATTTT
- TRBJ2-1 TRBV2 - CASSSEGYNEQFF TGTGCCAGCAGCTCGGAGGGTTACAATGAGCAGTTCTTC
TRBD2 TRBJ2-1 TRBV20-1 - CSARDLAGGPITYNEQFF TGCAGTGCTCGGGATCTCGCGGGAGGGCCGATAACCTACAATGAGCAGTTCTTC
TRBD2 TRBJ2-7 TRBV7-2 many CASSLKTSGRPRSYEQYF TGTGCCAGCAGCTTAAAAACTAGCGGGAGGCCACGCTCCTACGAGCAGTACTTC
TRBD2 TRBJ2-1 TRBV6-2/TRBV6-3 - CASSYEILAGGGNEQFF TGTGCCAGCAGTTACGAGATACTAGCGGGAGGAGGGAATGAGCAGTTCTTC